These T cell receptor beta chains were read from a single sample in a study of Tregs in tolerant kidney transplant recipients. The protocol was immunoSEQ multiplex PCR, while the TCRdb copy is restricted to in-frame clones and leaves out a portion. The sample records 50,000 or so clones, roughly 89% being singletons. This specimen consisted of CD8+ T cells from blood (PBMCs), obtained 12 months after the transplant. Receptors originate from a human patient who received a combined kidney and bone marrow transplant. Some T cells may be the graft donor's. The CDR3 runs from the conserved cysteine through the conserved F or W. Each record gives: V gene, J gene, clone size, D gene, CDR3 DNA, CDR3 protein. The D gene is left open where the match is weak. Only part of the rows carry a size: once, few, many, or a class if the clone is expanded.

V gene: TRBV6-5
J gene: TRBJ2-1
clone size: .
D gene: TRBD2
CDR3 DNA: TGTGCCAGCAGTCAGGTAGCGGGGTATCACAATGAGCAGTTCTTC
CDR3 protein: CASSQVAGYHNEQFF

V gene: TRBV7-6
J gene: TRBJ2-5
clone size: once
D gene: .
CDR3 DNA: TGTGCCAGCAGCTTAGAGAGCGGACGTGAAGAGACCCAGTACTTC
CDR3 protein: CASSLESGREETQYF

V gene: TRBV5-8
J gene: TRBJ2-3
clone size: .
D gene: .
CDR3 DNA: TGTGCCAGCAGCGCCGTTGCCGCATCCCGCGCGGCAGATACGCAGTATTTT
CDR3 protein: CASSAVAASRAADTQYF

V gene: TRBV27
J gene: TRBJ2-7
clone size: few
D gene: .
CDR3 DNA: TGTGCCAGCAGTTCTACAGGGTACTACGAGCAGTACTTC
CDR3 protein: CASSSTGYYEQYF

V gene: TRBV4-1
J gene: TRBJ1-3
clone size: once
D gene: TRBD1
CDR3 DNA: TGCGCCAGCAGCCAGGACGTGAGGGGGCCCTGCCGGAACACCATATATTTT
CDR3 protein: CASSQDVRGPCRNTIYF

V gene: TRBV25-1
J gene: TRBJ2-7
clone size: .
D gene: TRBD1
CDR3 DNA: TGTGCCAGCAGTGAATGGGGCAGGGGGCCCTACGAGCAGTACTTC
CDR3 protein: CASSEWGRGPYEQYF

V gene: TRBV7-6
J gene: TRBJ2-1
clone size: .
D gene: TRBD2
CDR3 DNA: TGTGCCAGCAGCTTAGGACTAGCGGGAGCGGGTGAGCAGTTCTTC
CDR3 protein: CASSLGLAGAGEQFF

V gene: TRBV28
J gene: TRBJ2-7
clone size: .
D gene: .
CDR3 DNA: TGTGCCAGCATCGCCGGGGTAACCTACGAGCAGTACTTC
CDR3 protein: CASIAGVTYEQYF

V gene: TRBV11-3
J gene: TRBJ2-7
clone size: .
D gene: TRBD1
CDR3 DNA: TGTGCCAGCAGCTTGACAGGGGCCTACGAGCAGTACTTC
CDR3 protein: CASSLTGAYEQYF

V gene: TRBV25-1
J gene: TRBJ1-4
clone size: once
D gene: .
CDR3 DNA: TGTGCCAGCACTGAAGGGTCTGTGTCAGGGTTCGGTGAAAAACTGTTTTTT
CDR3 protein: CASTEGSVSGFGEKLFF